The 32 T cell receptor beta chains listed next were all sequenced from one sample in a study of blood T cell repertoires in COVID-19. Here immunoSEQ multiplex PCR was the method, and the copy in TCRdb shows in-frame clones only, minus some. Among around 80,000 clones listed, over 70% were seen once. Sequenced material: peripheral blood. All receptors derive from a man at least 80 years old with acute or convalescent COVID-19.

This clone was recorded once. The chain is built from TRBV7-8 and TRBJ2-5, with TRBD2 as a possible D gene (6 bases). Germline CDR1 and CDR2: SGHVS and FQNEAQ. The CDR3 is 15 residues long. Trimming took off 5 bases at V and 1 base at J, with 14 bases between the two ends. Written as DNA, the CDR3 is TGTGCCAGCAGCGCGGGGTGGGGAGCCCAAGAGACCCAGTACTTC. Translated, it gives CASSAGWGAQETQYF.

The chain employs TRBV5-1 and TRBJ2-7; TRBD2 agrees at 8 bases. Germline CDR1 reads SGHRS; CDR2 reads YFSETQ. V shed 3 bases and J 5 bases; nucleotides not matched to a gene: 16. CDR3 length: 17 residues. CDR3 bases: TGCGCCAGCAGCTCGAACCCAACTACCGGGACTAGGGACGAGCAGTACTTC. Its translation: CASSSNPTTGTRDEQYF.

The V and J genes are TRBV5-5 and TRBJ1-4; D remains unclear. The germline V and J ends were trimmed by 4 bases and 3 bases, with 10 bases remaining between them. This CDR3 is 14 amino acids long. Per the germline V gene, CDR1 is SGHKS and CDR2 is YYEKEE (reference sequence). CDR3 region: CASSRGKANEKLFF. Here the CDR3 DNA reads TGTGCCAGCAGCCGCGGGAAGGCTAATGAAAAACTGTTTTTT.

The chain has TRBV14 and TRBJ2-1; TRBD1 matches 8 bases. The CDR3 totals 15 residues. With 4 bases clipped from V and 2 bases from J, the junction kept 4 bases outside the gene matches. Germline V CDR1 and CDR2: SGHDN, FVKESK. The DNA of the CDR3 is TGTGCCAGCAGCCGCGGACAGGGACCCTACAATGAGCAGTTCTTC. Protein sequence: CASSRGQGPYNEQFF.

This clone has only one observation. V gene TRBV19 combines with J gene TRBJ1-1, with D maybe TRBD1 (6 bases). V gave up 3 bases and J gave up 6 bases, with 14 bases separating them. CDR1 is LNHDA and CDR2 is SQIVND in the germline V gene (reference sequence). The CDR3 spans 14 residues. Here the CDR3 reads CASSIGTMGAEAFF. CDR3 nucleotides: TGTGCCAGTAGTATCGGGACAATGGGGGCTGAAGCTTTCTTT.

The chain couples TRBV7-9 to TRBJ1-1, with TRBD1 as a possible D gene (5 bases). V lost 7 bases, J lost 1 base, and 13 bases lay in between. CDR3 length: 14 amino acids. Germline values: CDR1 SEHNR, CDR2 FQNEAQ (reference sequence). The CDR3 DNA is TGTGCCAGCACCACTCAGGGAGGGAACACTGAAGCTTTCTTT. Amino acid sequence: CASTTQGGNTEAFF.

The chain is built from TRBV6-5 and TRBJ1-5; 9 bases are shared with TRBD1. Trimming at V came to 6 bases and at J to 3 bases, leaving 6 bases not matched to a gene. Germline V gene lookup returns CDR1 MNHEY and CDR2 SVGAGI. The CDR3 consists of 15 residues. The CDR3 reads CASRLGQGFNQPQHF. The CDR3 DNA reads as TGTGCCAGCAGGCTAGGACAGGGGTTCAATCAGCCCCAGCATTTT.

This clone was recorded once. This rearrangement joins TRBV7-2 to TRBJ2-7, with 7 positions matching TRBD2. The V and J ends lost 0 bases and 1 base, in that order; junction bases with no gene match: 0. This CDR3 comprises 14 residues. Per germline, CDR1 SGHTA and CDR2 FQGNSA. CDR3 amino acids: CASSLASGSYEQYF. The CDR3 bases are TGTGCCAGCAGCTTAGCTAGCGGGTCCTACGAGCAGTACTTC.

The chain has TRBV7-8 and TRBJ1-4; 7 bases align to TRBD1. CDR1 is SGHVS and CDR2 is FQNEAQ in the germline V gene. V shed 1 base, J shed 4 bases, and the junction held 6 bases outside the gene matches. The CDR3 runs to 16 residues. The CDR3 loop is CASSLGGGGFNEKLFF. Written as DNA, the CDR3 is TGTGCCAGCAGCTTAGGAGGGGGCGGTTTTAATGAAAAACTGTTTTTT.

This chain uses TRBV19 with TRBJ1-5; possible D gene TRBD1, 5 bases. Trimming left V 5 bases short and J 4 bases short, with 9 bases between. CDR3 length: 13 amino acids. Germline V lookup: CDR1 LNHDA, CDR2 SQIVND (reference sequence). CDR3 nucleotides: TGTGCCAGTAGTCCAGGGATGAATCAGCCCCAGCATTTT. Amino acids: CASSPGMNQPQHF. Complete variable domain (other parts from reference TRBV19 and TRBJ1-5): DGGITQSPKYLFRKEGQNVTLSCEQNLNHDAMYWYRQDPGQGLRLIYYSQIVNDFQKGDIAEGYSVSREKKESFPLTVTSAQKNPTAFYLCASSPGMNQPQHFGDGTRLSIL.

The chain carries TRBV5-4 and TRBJ1-5; D not certain. The germline V gene has CDR1 SGHNT and CDR2 YYREEE (reference sequence). The CDR3 has 13 amino acids. The germline V and J ends were trimmed by 0 bases and 5 bases, with 6 bases remaining between them. CDR3 nucleotide sequence: TGTGCCAGCAGCTTGGCAGGTGATCAGCCCCAGCATTTT. Its protein is CASSLAGDQPQHF.

The rearrangement uses TRBV7-2 and TRBJ1-2; D may be TRBD1 (5 bases). The CDR3 totals 17 residues. Germline CDR1 and CDR2: SGHTA and FQGNSA. V shed 1 base and J shed 7 bases, with 22 bases lying between them. The chain's CDR3 is CASSLGFRGIQATGYTF. In DNA form, the CDR3 reads TGTGCCAGCAGCTTAGGTTTTAGGGGAATTCAAGCAACTGGCTACACCTTC.

A few counts support this clone. The chain is built from TRBV18 and TRBJ1-1; 7 bases are shared with TRBD1. Germline CDR1 reads KGHSH; CDR2 reads LQKENI. J was trimmed by 3 bases and V by 4 bases; bases with no gene match: 8. The CDR3 runs 15 residues. CDR3 amino acids: CASSLHRGSDTEAFF. The CDR3 region has the DNA TGTGCCAGCTCACTCCACAGGGGAAGCGACACTGAAGCTTTCTTT.

J is TRBJ2-1 and V is TRBV5-1; 7 bases map to TRBD2. Germline loops: CDR1 SGHRS, CDR2 YFSETQ. With V trimmed by 2 bases and J by 6 bases, 8 bases remained unmatched. This CDR3 spans 15 amino acids. The CDR3 loop is CASSFWTRLSNEQFF. Here the CDR3 DNA reads TGCGCCAGCAGCTTCTGGACTAGACTCTCCAATGAGCAGTTCTTC.

This sequence joins TRBV6-5 and TRBJ2-5; 10 bases map to TRBD2. Germline V gene sequence: CDR1 MNHEY, CDR2 SVGAGI. This CDR3 spans 15 amino acids. Trimming cost V 5 bases and J 5 bases; bases outside gene matches: 8. The DNA of the CDR3 is TGTGCCAGCAGTCGTCCTCTAGCGGGGGTGGAGACCCAGTACTTC. It translates to CASSRPLAGVETQYF.

The CDR3 DNA reads as TGTGCCAGCAGCACCAACCGGGAAAACACTGAAGCTTTCTTT. Translated, it gives CASSTNRENTEAFF. The rearrangement joins TRBV7-6 to TRBJ1-1; no reliable D call. Germline CDR1 and CDR2: SGHVS and FNYEAQ. This CDR3 region has 14 residues. Trimming left V 5 bases short and J 2 bases short, with 12 bases between.

The chain has TRBV7-8 and TRBJ2-7, with 13 bases that match TRBD2. This CDR3 contains 18 residues. Unmatched junction bases numbered 5, after V lost 0 bases and J lost 0 bases. In germline, CDR1 is SGHVS, CDR2 FQNEAQ. DNA of the CDR3: TGTGCCAGCAGCTTAGCCGGACTAGCGGGGGAGAGCTCCTACGAGCAGTACTTC. This sequence encodes CASSLAGLAGESSYEQYF.

This chain joins TRBV2 and TRBJ1-3; D is ambiguous. The germline V gene has CDR1 SNHLY and CDR2 FYNNEI. This CDR3 has 14 amino acids. The V end lost 9 bases, the J end lost 0 bases, and 12 bases lay between the germline ends. CDR3 region: CASIEGYSGNTIYF. CDR3 nucleotides: TGTGCCAGTATTGAAGGTTACTCTGGAAACACCATATATTTT.

The chain combines TRBV6-4 with TRBJ1-1, with TRBD1 identical over 7 bases. The V gene end was trimmed by 6 bases and the J gene end by 2 bases; junction bases not matched to a gene: 6. CDR3 length equals 14 residues. From germline, CDR1 is MRHNA and CDR2 SNTAGT. CDR3 amino acids: CASRAGTANTEAFF. CDR3 DNA: TGTGCCAGCAGAGCCGGGACAGCTAACACTGAAGCTTTCTTT.

V gene TRBV5-4 combines with J gene TRBJ2-7; 9 bases are shared with TRBD2. V was pared by 0 bases and J by 1 base, with 5 bases of the junction left unmatched. The CDR3 runs to 16 residues. From germline, CDR1 is SGHNT and CDR2 YYREEE (reference sequence). CDR3: CASSLGGSGGSYEQYF. Written as DNA, the CDR3 is TGTGCCAGCAGCTTGGGGGGTAGCGGGGGTTCCTACGAGCAGTACTTC.

J is TRBJ2-7 and V is TRBV3-1 (or the pseudogene TRBV3-2); TRBD2 matches 8 bases. V gave up 2 bases and J gave up 2 bases; unmatched junction bases: 2. The CDR3 has 14 amino acids. Germline V CDR1 and CDR2: LGHDT, YNNKEL (reference sequence). The CDR3 bases are TGTGCCAGCAGCCAATGGCGGGGGGCCTACGAGCAGTACTTC. As protein: CASSQWRGAYEQYF.

The CDR3 sequence: CASSSGQSNYGYTF. The CDR3 DNA follows: TGTGCCAGCAGCTCGGGACAGAGTAACTATGGCTACACCTTC. The rearrangement uses TRBV5-6 and TRBJ1-2; 7 bases agree with TRBD1. Germline CDR1 and CDR2: SGHDT and YYEEEE. The CDR3 is made up of 14 amino acids. The trim removed 3 bases at V and 1 base at J, leaving 3 bases unmatched.

This clone was observed a handful of times. CDR3 coding DNA: TGTGCCAGCAGCTTCCCGTATAGCAATCAGCCCCAGCATTTT. Its translation: CASSFPYSNQPQHF. J is TRBJ1-5 and V is TRBV7-2; D gene ambiguous. Germline V CDR1 and CDR2: SGHTA, FQGNSA. The CDR3 runs 14 residues. Trimming stripped 3 bases from V and 0 bases from J, with 6 bases between.

A few counts support this clone. The germline gene is not matched at one end of the junction; a read error may be the cause. This sequence joins TRBV7-6 and TRBJ2-3; 10 bases align to TRBD2. From germline, CDR1 is SGHVS and CDR2 FNYEAQ. The CDR3 covers 18 residues. CDR3 in amino acids: CASSFLGRTSGSTYTQYF. The CDR3 DNA reads as TGTGCCAGCAGCTTCCTGGGAAGGACTAGCGGAAGCACATATACGCAGTATTTT.

The CDR3 here is CASSFRGANEQFF. The CDR3 nucleotides read TGTGCCAGCAGCTTCAGGGGAGCGAATGAGCAGTTCTTC. The chain combines TRBV7-3 with TRBJ2-1, with D maybe TRBD1 (6 bases). CDR3 size: 13 residues. Germline V gene data show CDR1 as SGHTA and CDR2 as FQGTGA. The germline V and J ends were trimmed by 3 bases and 7 bases, with 10 bases remaining between them.

The genes are TRBV4-2 and TRBJ1-4; D not resolved. The CDR3 is 17 residues long. Trimming took 1 base from V and 4 from J, leaving 16 bases between them. Germline lookup yields CDR1 LGHNA and CDR2 YNFKEQ. The chain's CDR3 is CASSQVQMEAHNEKLFF. The CDR3 nucleotides are TGTGCCAGCAGCCAAGTCCAAATGGAGGCGCATAATGAAAAACTGTTTTTT.

The chain recombines TRBV30 with TRBJ2-1; TRBD2 agrees at 10 bases. Unmatched junction bases numbered 4, after V lost 0 bases and J lost 8 bases. Germline V gene sequence: CDR1 GTSNPN, CDR2 SVGIG (reference sequence). This CDR3 spans 14 amino acids. The chain's CDR3 is CAWSVAGGPYEQFF. As DNA, the CDR3 is TGTGCCTGGAGTGTAGCGGGGGGGCCCTATGAGCAGTTCTTC. The whole variable domain, filled in from reference TRBV30 and TRBJ2-1, reads SQTIHQWPATLVQPVGSPLSLECTVEGTSNPNLYWYRQAAGRGLQLLFYSVGIGQISSEVPQNLSASRPQDRQFILSSKKLLLSDSGFYLCAWSVAGGPYEQFFGPGTRLTVL.

This chain joins TRBV5-1 and TRBJ2-1, with 9 nucleotides matching TRBD2. This CDR3 has 17 residues. V lost 0 bases and J lost 7; bases outside the gene matches: 11. Germline values: CDR1 SGHRS, CDR2 YFSETQ. Written as DNA, the CDR3 is TGCGCCAGCAGCTTGGCGGCTAGCGGGGCTGCCAGGAATGAGCAGTTCTTC. It is translated as CASSLAASGAARNEQFF.

The chain uses TRBV7-9 and TRBJ1-1, with D possibly being TRBD1 (6 bases). In germline, CDR1 is SEHNR, CDR2 FQNEAQ (reference sequence). The CDR3 has 14 residues. Trimming left V 0 bases short and J 5 bases short, with 10 bases between. CDR3 sequence: CASSLADSRTEAFF. DNA of the CDR3: TGTGCCAGCAGCTTAGCGGACAGTCGGACTGAAGCTTTCTTT. Variable domain in full (rest from reference TRBV7-9 and TRBJ1-1): DTGVSQNPRHKITKRGQNVTFRCDPISEHNRLYWYRQTLGQGPEFLTYFQNEAQLEKSRLLSDRFSAERPKGSFSTLEIQRTEQGDSAMYLCASSLADSRTEAFFGQGTRLTVV.

This rearrangement joins TRBV11-2 to TRBJ2-1, with TRBD2 identical over 10 bases. The V gene's germline CDR1 is SGHAT and CDR2 FQNNGV. The CDR3 sequence is 15 residues long. Trimming cost V 4 bases and J 3 bases; bases outside gene matches: 3. CDR3 in amino acids: CASSYRTSGYNEQFF. The CDR3 DNA reads TGTGCCAGCAGCTACAGGACTAGCGGCTACAATGAGCAGTTCTTC.

The CDR3 nucleotides are TGCAGCGTTGTAAGGGGGACTAGCGGTGTGGCGCAGTATTTT. Protein sequence: CSVVRGTSGVAQYF. This chain joins TRBV29-1 and TRBJ2-3, with 11 nucleotides matching TRBD2. The CDR3 sequence is 14 residues long. Germline V gene data show CDR1 as SQVTM and CDR2 as ANQGSEA. V shed 4 bases and J 10 bases; nucleotides not matched to a gene: 10.

The V call is TRBV15, the J call TRBJ1-1; no clear D gene. Germline CDR1 is LNHNV and CDR2 is YYDKDF (reference sequence). This CDR3 is 15 amino acids long. Trimming cost V 0 bases and J 0 bases, with 8 bases left between them. The CDR3 sequence is CATSRDTQMNTEAFF. The CDR3 DNA reads as TGTGCCACCAGCAGAGATACCCAGATGAACACTGAAGCTTTCTTT.